Given below is one T cell receptor beta chain in context. This entry is derived from a study of blood T cell repertoires in COVID-19. Using immunoSEQ multiplex PCR, the repertoire was profiled, and TCRdb retains in-frame clones only, with some absent. Counted here are nearly 350,000 clones, around 87% occurring once; the ten biggest clones make up around 6%. Germline V CDR1 and CDR2: SGHKS, YYEKEE (reference sequence). CDR3 length: 14 amino acids. Trimming pared 4 bases from V and 0 bases from J, leaving 10 bases between. This TCR came from a woman in her 50s with COVID-19, enrolled during active disease. This chain connects TRBV5-5 to TRBJ1-1; D is unresolved. The sequenced material came from peripheral blood. The CDR3 bases are TGTGCCAGCAGCCTCCCTACAGTGAACACTGAAGCTTTCTTT. Protein: CASSLPTVNTEAFF. Full variable domain (outside the CDR3, taken from reference TRBV5-5 and TRBJ1-1): DAGVTQSPTHLIKTRGQQVTLRCSPISGHKSVSWYQQVLGQGPQFIFQYYEKEERGRGNFPDRFSARQFPNYSSELNVNALLLGDSALYLCASSLPTVNTEAFFGQGTRLTVV.